This TCR beta chain was retrieved from a study of shared clonotypes between healthy human individuals. The wider study: For every donor, three CD4 naive, three CD4 memory, two CD8 naive and one CD8 memory plates were used.

Some clones are missing from TCRdb's copy, which holds only in-frame ones; the method was immunoSEQ multiplex PCR. The sample carries fewer than 1 million clones, 90% to 98% recorded once. Turning to this clone: What it recognizes is unknown.

Terminally differentiated effector memory CD45RA+ cells were excluded from the naive CD8 cells, which were CD45RO-negative and positively selected for CCR7. There were no recent acute infections or vaccinations among the donors, who were healthy HIV-negative adults. Trimming left V 6 bases short and J 4 bases short, with 13 bases between. Germline V gene lookup returns CDR1 MNHEY and CDR2 SMNVEV (reference sequence). This CDR3 region has 14 residues. General study points: Estimated richness was generally greater in naive than memory subsets. Sequencing depth was predicted to influence how clonotypes are shared among donors.

Source material: naive CD8+ T cells sorted from blood. The receptor comes from a man aged 30-40 years in good health. The chain is built from TRBV27 and TRBJ2-1; D ambiguous. The CDR3 region has the DNA TGTGCCAGCAGCCCGGTGGGGTTGTACAATGAGCAGTTCTTC. Its protein product is CASSPVGLYNEQFF.